This T cell receptor beta chain was profiled in a study of blood T cell repertoires in COVID-19. This CDR3 has 17 residues. Losses at the gene ends were 0 bases for V and 4 bases for J; bases not matched to a gene: 9. The germline CDR1 and CDR2 sequences are LGHNA and YSLEER. The data were produced by immunoSEQ multiplex PCR, yet TCRdb's version contains in-frame clones alone and is incomplete. The repertoire has under 80,000 clones, 86% of them found once; the top ten carry 3.5% to 5%. The chain recombines TRBV4-3 with TRBJ2-3, with 8 bases aligning to TRBD2. The clonotype was recovered from a man between 65 and 85 years old with active COVID-19. Input material: peripheral blood. The CDR3 loop is CASSQDLPSREADTQYF. CDR3 DNA sequence: TGCGCCAGCAGCCAAGATCTCCCTTCGCGGGAGGCAGATACGCAGTATTTT.